This T cell receptor beta chain was sequenced during a study of blood T cell repertoires in COVID-19. The overall study: Nucleic acid was either cDNA or gDNA, and it came from T cells, B-cell-depleted T cells, or PBMCs.

Sequencing was performed with immunoSEQ multiplex PCR; in TCRdb, only in-frame clones are kept and a portion is missing. The repertoire holds 200,000 to 300,000 clones, with around 90% as singletons. This CDR3 comprises 12 residues. Unmatched junction bases numbered 8, after V lost 6 bases and J lost 10 bases. Germline V gene lookup returns CDR1 SGDLS and CDR2 YYNGEE. The chain joins TRBV9 to TRBJ1-1; TRBD1 aligns across 8 bases. The clonotype was recovered from a man aged 55 to 69 who had recovered from COVID-19. Sequencing was performed on peripheral blood. The CDR3 sequence: CASNRQGSRAFF. The CDR3 bases are TGTGCCAGCAACCGACAGGGGAGCAGAGCTTTCTTT.